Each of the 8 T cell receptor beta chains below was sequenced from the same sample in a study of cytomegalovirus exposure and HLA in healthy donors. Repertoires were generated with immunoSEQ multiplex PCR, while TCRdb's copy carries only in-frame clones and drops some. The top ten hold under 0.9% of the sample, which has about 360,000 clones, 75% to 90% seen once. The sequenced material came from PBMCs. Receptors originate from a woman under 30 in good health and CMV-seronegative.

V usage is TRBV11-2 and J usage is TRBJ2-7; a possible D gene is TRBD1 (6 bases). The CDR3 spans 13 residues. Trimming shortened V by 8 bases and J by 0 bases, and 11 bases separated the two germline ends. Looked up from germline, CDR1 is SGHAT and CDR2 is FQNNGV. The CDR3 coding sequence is TGTGCCAGCGAACAGGGATACTCCTACGAGCAGTACTTC. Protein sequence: CASEQGYSYEQYF.

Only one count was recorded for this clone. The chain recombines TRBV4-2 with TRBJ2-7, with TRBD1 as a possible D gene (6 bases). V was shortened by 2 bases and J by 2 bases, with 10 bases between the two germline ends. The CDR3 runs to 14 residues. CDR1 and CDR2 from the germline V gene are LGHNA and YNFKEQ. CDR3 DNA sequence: TGTGCCAGCAGCCAAAGGACAGCTGCCTACGAGCAGTACTTC. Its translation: CASSQRTAAYEQYF.

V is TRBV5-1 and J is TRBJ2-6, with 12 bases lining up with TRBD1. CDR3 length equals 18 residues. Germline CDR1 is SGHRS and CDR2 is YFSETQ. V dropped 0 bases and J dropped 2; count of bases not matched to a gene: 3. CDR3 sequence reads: CASSLAGQGAAGANVLTF. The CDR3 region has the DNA TGCGCCAGCAGCTTGGCGGGACAGGGGGCGGCTGGGGCCAACGTCCTGACTTTC.

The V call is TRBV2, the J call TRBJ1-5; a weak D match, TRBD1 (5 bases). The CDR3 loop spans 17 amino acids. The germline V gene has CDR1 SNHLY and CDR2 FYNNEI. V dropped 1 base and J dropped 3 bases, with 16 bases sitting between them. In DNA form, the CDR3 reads TGTGCCAGCAGTGAAGGGGTGCGGGGGGAGTCCAATCAGCCCCAGCATTTT. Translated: CASSEGVRGESNQPQHF.

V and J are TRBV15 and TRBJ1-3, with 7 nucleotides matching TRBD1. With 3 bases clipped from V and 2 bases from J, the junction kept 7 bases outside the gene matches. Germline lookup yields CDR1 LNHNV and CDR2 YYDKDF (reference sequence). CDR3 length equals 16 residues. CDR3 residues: CATSRDRPETGNTIYF. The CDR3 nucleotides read TGTGCCACCAGCAGGGACAGGCCAGAGACTGGAAACACCATATATTTT.

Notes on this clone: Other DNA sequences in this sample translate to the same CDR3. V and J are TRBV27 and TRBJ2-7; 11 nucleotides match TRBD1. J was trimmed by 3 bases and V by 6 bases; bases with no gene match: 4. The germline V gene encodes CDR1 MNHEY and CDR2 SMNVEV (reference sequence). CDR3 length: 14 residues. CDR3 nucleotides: TGTGCCAGCAGCTCCGGGACAGGGGGCTACGAGCAGTACTTC. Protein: CASSSGTGGYEQYF.

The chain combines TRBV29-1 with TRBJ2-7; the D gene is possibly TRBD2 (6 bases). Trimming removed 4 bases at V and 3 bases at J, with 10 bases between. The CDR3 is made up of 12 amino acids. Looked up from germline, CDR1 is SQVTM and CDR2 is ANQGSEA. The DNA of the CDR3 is TGCAGCGTTGTAGCGGAGAACTACGAGCAGTACTTC. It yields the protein CSVVAENYEQYF.

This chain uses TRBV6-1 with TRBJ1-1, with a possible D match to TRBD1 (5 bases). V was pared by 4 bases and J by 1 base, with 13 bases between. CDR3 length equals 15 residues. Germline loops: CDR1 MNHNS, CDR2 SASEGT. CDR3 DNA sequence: TGTGCCAGCAGTGGGGGGACTGGGGGGAACACTGAAGCTTTCTTT. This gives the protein CASSGGTGGNTEAFF.